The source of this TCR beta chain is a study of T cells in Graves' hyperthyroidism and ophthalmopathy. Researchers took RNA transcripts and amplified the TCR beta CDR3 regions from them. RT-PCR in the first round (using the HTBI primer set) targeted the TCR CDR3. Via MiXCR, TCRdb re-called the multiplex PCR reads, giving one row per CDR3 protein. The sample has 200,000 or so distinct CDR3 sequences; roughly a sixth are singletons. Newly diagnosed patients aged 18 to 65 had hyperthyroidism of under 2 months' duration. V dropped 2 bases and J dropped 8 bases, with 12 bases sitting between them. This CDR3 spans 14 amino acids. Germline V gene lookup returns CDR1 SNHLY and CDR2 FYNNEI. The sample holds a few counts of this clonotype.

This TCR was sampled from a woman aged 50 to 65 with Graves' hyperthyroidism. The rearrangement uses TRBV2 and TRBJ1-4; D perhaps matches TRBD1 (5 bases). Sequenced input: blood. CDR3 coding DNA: TGTGCCAGCAGTGAAACCGCGGGGGGGGAAAAACTGTTTTTT. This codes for CASSETAGGEKLFF.